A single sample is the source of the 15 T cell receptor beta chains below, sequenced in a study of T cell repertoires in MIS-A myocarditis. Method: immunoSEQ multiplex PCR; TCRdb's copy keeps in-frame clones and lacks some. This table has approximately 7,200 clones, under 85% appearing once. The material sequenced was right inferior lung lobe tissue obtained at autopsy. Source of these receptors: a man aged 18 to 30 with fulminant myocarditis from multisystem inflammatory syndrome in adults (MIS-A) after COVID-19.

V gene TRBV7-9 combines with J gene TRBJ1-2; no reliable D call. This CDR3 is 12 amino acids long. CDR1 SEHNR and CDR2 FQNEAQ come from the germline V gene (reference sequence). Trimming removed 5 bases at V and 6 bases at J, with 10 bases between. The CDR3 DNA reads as TGTGCCAGCAGCCTCCTTAGTGATGGCTACACCTTC. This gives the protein CASSLLSDGYTF.

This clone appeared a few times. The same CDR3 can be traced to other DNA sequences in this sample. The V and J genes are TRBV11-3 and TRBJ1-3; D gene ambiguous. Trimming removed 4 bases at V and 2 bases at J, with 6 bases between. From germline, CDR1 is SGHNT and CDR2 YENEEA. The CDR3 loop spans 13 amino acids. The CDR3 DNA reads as TGTGCCAGCAGCTCGCTACCTGGAAACACCATATATTTT. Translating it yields CASSSLPGNTIYF.

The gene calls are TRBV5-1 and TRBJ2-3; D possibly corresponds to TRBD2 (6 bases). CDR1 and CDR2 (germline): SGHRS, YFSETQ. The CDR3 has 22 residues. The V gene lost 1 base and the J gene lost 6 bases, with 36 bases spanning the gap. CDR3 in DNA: TGCGCCAGCAGCTTGCGAAGTGTTACGGCTCAGAGATCCCGCTCAGGGAGGGATACGCAGTATTTT. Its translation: CASSLRSVTAQRSRSGRDTQYF.

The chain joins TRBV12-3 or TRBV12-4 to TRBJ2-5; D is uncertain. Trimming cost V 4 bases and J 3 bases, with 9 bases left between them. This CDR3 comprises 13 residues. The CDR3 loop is CASSSMNKETQYF. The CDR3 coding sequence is TGTGCCAGCAGTTCAATGAATAAAGAGACCCAGTACTTC.

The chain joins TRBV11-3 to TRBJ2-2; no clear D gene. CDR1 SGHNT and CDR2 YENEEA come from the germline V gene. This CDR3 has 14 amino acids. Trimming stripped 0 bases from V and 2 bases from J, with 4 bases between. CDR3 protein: CASSLDTNTGELFF. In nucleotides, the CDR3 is TGTGCCAGCAGCTTAGACACCAACACCGGGGAGCTGTTTTTT.

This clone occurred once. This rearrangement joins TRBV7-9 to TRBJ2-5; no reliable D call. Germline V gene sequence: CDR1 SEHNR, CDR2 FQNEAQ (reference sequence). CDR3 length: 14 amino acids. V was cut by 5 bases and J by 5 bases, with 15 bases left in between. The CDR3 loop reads CASSPPDGWETQYF. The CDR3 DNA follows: TGTGCCAGCAGCCCCCCGGACGGGTGGGAGACCCAGTACTTC.

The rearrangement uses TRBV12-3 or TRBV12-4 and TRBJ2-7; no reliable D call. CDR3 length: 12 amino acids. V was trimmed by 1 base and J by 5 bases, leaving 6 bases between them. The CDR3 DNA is TGTGCCAGCAGTTTAGGGCAGAACGAGCAGTACTTC. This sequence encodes CASSLGQNEQYF.

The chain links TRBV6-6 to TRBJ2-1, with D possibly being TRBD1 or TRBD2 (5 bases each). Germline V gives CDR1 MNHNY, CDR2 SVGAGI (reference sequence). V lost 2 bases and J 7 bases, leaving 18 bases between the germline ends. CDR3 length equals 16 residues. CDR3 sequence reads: CASSYAEAGSGNEQFF. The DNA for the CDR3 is TGTGCCAGCAGTTACGCGGAAGCAGGGAGCGGTAATGAGCAGTTCTTC.

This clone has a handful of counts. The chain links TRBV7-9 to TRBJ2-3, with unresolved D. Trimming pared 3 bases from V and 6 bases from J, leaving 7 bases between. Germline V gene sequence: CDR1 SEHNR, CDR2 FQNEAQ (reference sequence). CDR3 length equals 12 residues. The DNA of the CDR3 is TGTGCCAGCAGCTTCGAATCCGATACGCAGTATTTT. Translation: CASSFESDTQYF.

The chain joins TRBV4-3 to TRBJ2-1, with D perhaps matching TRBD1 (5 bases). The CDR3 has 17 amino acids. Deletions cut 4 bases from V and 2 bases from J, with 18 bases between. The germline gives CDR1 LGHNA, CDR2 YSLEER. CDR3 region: CASSLFTGGGPYNEQFF. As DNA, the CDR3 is TGCGCCAGCAGCCTATTTACAGGCGGTGGCCCCTACAATGAGCAGTTCTTC.

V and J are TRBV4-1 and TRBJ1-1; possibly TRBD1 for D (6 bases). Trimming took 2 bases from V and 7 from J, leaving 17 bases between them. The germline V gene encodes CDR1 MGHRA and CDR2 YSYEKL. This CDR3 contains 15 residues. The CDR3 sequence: CASSQSLQGLDEAFF. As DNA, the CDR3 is TGCGCCAGCAGCCAAAGTTTACAGGGCTTGGATGAAGCTTTCTTT.

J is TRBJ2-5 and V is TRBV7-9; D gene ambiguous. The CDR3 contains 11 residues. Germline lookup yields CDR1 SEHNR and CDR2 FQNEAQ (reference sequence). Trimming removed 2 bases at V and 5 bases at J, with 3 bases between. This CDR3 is CASSLFETQYF. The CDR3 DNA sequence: TGTGCCAGCAGCTTATTCGAGACCCAGTACTTC.

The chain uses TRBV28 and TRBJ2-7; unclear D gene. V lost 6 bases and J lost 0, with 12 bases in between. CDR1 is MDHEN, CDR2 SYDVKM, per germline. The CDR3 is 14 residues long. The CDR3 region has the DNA TGTGCCAGCAGACCCCCCTACAGCTCCTACGAGCAGTACTTC. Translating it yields CASRPPYSSYEQYF.

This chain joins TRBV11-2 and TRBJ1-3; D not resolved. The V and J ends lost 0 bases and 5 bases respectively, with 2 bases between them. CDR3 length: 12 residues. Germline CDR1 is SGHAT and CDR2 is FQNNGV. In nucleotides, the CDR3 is TGTGCCAGCAGCTTAGATCGAAACACCATATATTTT. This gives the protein CASSLDRNTIYF.

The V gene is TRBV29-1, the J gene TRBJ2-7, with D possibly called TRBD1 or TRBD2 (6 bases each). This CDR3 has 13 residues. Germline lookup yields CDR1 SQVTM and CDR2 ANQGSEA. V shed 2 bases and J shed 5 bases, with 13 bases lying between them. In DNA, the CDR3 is TGCAGCGTTGAAACGGGGGCTCTGAACGAGCAGTACTTC. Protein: CSVETGALNEQYF.